This T cell receptor (beta chain) came from a study of metastatic and nonmetastatic thyroid tumors. Study background: Repertoires from blood and tumor or nodule tissue of malignant and benign thyroid patients were compared.

This CDR3 has 15 amino acids. Trimming pared 1 base from V and 7 bases from J, leaving 16 bases between. Germline V gives CDR1 SGHVS, CDR2 FQNEAQ. TCRdb re-processed the PCR reads through MiXCR. The sample has 37,000 or so clones, roughly 17% seen once. General study results and limits: Versus benign nodules, malignant thyroid tumors reportedly had significantly higher TCR beta diversity, in blood and tumor.

Until they underwent thyroid surgery, no patient had received any treatment. In this sample, this clone turned up once. Its cognate antigen is unknown. This chain connects TRBV7-8 to TRBJ1-2; D is uncertain. This receptor was identified in a male donor with papillary thyroid cancer or a benign thyroid nodule (not recorded which). Some clones in this sample may be carry-over from other donors' samples. The sequenced material came from blood. Here the CDR3 DNA reads TGTGCCAGCAGCTTAGTAGACCGCCCTCGCGGTGGCTACACCTTC. Its protein product is CASSLVDRPRGGYTF.